This TCR beta chain was documented in a study of beta chain features in type 1 diabetes. cDNA synthesis used the whole RNA isolate, giving expressed TCRB sequences. The method was immunoSEQ multiplex PCR; TCRdb's version includes in-frame clones alone and lacks a portion of them. The data show 300,000 to 350,000 clones, 20% seen once. Isolation of CD4+ naive, central memory, regulatory and stem cell-like memory cells was achieved by sorting via CD45RO/CCR7/CD25/CD127/CD95/CD27. The germline gives CDR1 GTSNPN, CDR2 SVGIG (reference sequence). The CDR3 length is 12 residues. V lost 2 bases to trimming and J lost 7 bases; unmatched junction nucleotides: 4.

Input material: naive CD4+ T cells from blood. This receptor was identified in a woman between 18 and 29 years old in good health. The genes are TRBV30 and TRBJ1-2; 7 bases map to TRBD1. CDR3 DNA: TGTGCCTGGAGTCGACAGGGAGTTGGCTACACCTTC. It encodes CAWSRQGVGYTF.